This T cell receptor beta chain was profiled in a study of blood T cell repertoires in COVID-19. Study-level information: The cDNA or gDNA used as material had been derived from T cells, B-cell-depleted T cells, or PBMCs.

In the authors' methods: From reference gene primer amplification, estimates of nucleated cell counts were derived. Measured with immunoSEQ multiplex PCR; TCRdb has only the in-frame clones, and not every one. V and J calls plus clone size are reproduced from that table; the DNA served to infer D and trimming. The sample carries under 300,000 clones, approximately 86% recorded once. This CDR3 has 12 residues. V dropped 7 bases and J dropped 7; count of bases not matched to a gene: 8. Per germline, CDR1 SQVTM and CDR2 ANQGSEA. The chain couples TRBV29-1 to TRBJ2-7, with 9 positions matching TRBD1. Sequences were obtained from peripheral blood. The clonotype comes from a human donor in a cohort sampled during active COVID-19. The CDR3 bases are TGCAGCGGCCGACAGGGGGTTGGAGAGCAGTACTTC. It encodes CSGRQGVGEQYF.